This TCR beta chain stems from a study of CD8+ T cells in alopecia areata. This clone came up a few times. This sample's treatment: oral pan-JAK inhibitor, 5-10 mg twice daily. Punch biopsies of lesional scalp, plus peripheral blood, were taken from alopecia areata patients. In germline, CDR1 is SQVTM, CDR2 ANQGSEA. The CDR3 loop spans 12 amino acids. Trimming took 6 bases from V and 7 from J, leaving 15 bases between them. Sequencing templates came from extracted RNA that was reverse transcribed into cDNA. The method was immunoSEQ multiplex PCR; TCRdb's version includes in-frame clones alone and lacks a portion of them. The sample yields around 2,000 clones, 77% seen once.

The starting material was skin, obtained around week 44, from a patient treated with tofacitinib. The chain combines TRBV29-1 with TRBJ1-1; D remains ambiguous. This receptor was obtained from a human donor with alopecia areata. The CDR3 DNA sequence: TGCAGCGTGAGGGTATTTAATGGTGAAGCTTTCTTT. Protein: CSVRVFNGEAFF. Full variable domain (remainder filled in from reference TRBV29-1 and TRBJ1-1): SAVISQKPSRDICQRGTSLTIQCQVDSQVTMMFWYRQQPGQSLTLIATANQGSEATYESGFVIDKFPISRPNLTFSTLTVSNMSPEDSSIYLCSVRVFNGEAFFGQGTRLTVV.